These 15 T cell receptor beta chains originate from one sample sequenced in a study of T cells in Graves' hyperthyroidism and ophthalmopathy. Amplification of TCR beta CDR3 regions was performed using RNA transcripts as template. First-round RT-PCR of the TCR CDR3 relied on the HTBI primer set. TCRdb itself ran the multiplex PCR reads through MiXCR, one entry per CDR3 protein. The data show approximately 600,000 distinct CDR3 sequences, about 15% seen once. Specimen: blood. These receptors all stem from a woman in her thirties or forties with Graves' ophthalmopathy.

V usage is TRBV9 and J usage is TRBJ2-7; TRBD2 agrees at 9 bases. Per the germline V gene, CDR1 is SGDLS and CDR2 is YYNGEE. The length of the CDR3 is 14 residues. The V gene end was trimmed by 0 bases and the J gene end by 5 bases; junction bases not matched to a gene: 3. CDR3 sequence reads: CASSVGLAVNEQYF. CDR3 in DNA: TGTGCCAGCAGCGTAGGACTAGCGGTTAACGAGCAGTACTTC.

CDR3 loop: CASSSQNFQETQYF. The CDR3 DNA reads TGTGCCAGCAGTTCACAGAATTTCCAAGAGACCCAGTACTTC. V gene TRBV7-6 combines with J gene TRBJ2-5; D remains ambiguous. There are 14 residues in the CDR3. Trimming left V 6 bases short and J 1 base short, with 12 bases between. Germline V gene data show CDR1 as SGHVS and CDR2 as FNYEAQ.

This clonotype was seen more than once but under ten times. The chain links TRBV20-1 to TRBJ2-2, with D possibly called TRBD1 or TRBD2 (5 bases each). Germline loops: CDR1 DFQATT, CDR2 SNEGSKA (reference sequence). V was trimmed by 5 bases and J by 1 base, leaving 11 bases between them. This CDR3 has 14 amino acids. The CDR3 spells CSAYGAGNTGELFF. CDR3 in DNA: TGCAGTGCTTACGGGGCGGGGAACACCGGGGAGCTGTTTTTT.

The rearrangement uses TRBV28 and TRBJ1-2; 7 nucleotides align to TRBD1. The germline V gene encodes CDR1 MDHEN and CDR2 SYDVKM. The junction had 8 bases not matched to a gene; V was cut back by 3 bases and J by 4 bases. This CDR3 is 15 amino acids long. The CDR3 here is CASSFDRAIIYGYTF. In DNA, the CDR3 is TGTGCCAGCAGTTTTGACAGGGCGATCATCTATGGCTACACCTTC.

This clonotype was detected many times. The genes are TRBV19 and TRBJ2-7, with TRBD1 as a possible D gene (5 bases). The length of the CDR3 is 14 residues. Trimming left V 5 bases short and J 7 bases short, with 18 bases between. Germline V gene sequence: CDR1 LNHDA, CDR2 SQIVND (reference sequence). The CDR3 spells CASSHDSTYMEQYF. CDR3 DNA sequence: TGTGCCAGTAGTCATGACAGTACTTATATGGAGCAGTACTTC.

The chain is built from TRBV6-2 or TRBV6-3 and TRBJ1-1; 9 bases agree with TRBD1. The V and J ends lost 6 bases and 3 bases, in that order; junction bases with no gene match: 11. Germline-derived CDR1 and CDR2 are MNHEY and SVGEGT. The CDR3 runs 16 residues. The CDR3 nucleotides are TGTGCCAGCAGGCCGAGGGGGACAGGGCGGGACACTGAAGCTTTCTTT. Residues: CASRPRGTGRDTEAFF.

The chain joins TRBV18 to TRBJ1-3; possibly TRBD1 for D (5 bases). The V end lost 0 bases, the J end lost 0 bases, and 9 bases lay between the germline ends. Germline V CDR1 and CDR2: KGHSH, LQKENI. The CDR3 extends over 16 amino acids. The CDR3 coding sequence is TGTGCCAGCTCACCACCGAACAGGAGCTCTGGAAACACCATATATTTT. Translation: CASSPPNRSSGNTIYF.

This clonotype was seen repeatedly, ten times or more. The CDR3 loop reads CASSLGGGASYEQYF. The DNA for the CDR3 is TGTGCCAGCAGCTTGGGCGGGGGTGCTTCCTACGAGCAGTACTTC. This chain uses TRBV5-5 with TRBJ2-7; TRBD2 matches 7 bases. This CDR3 has 15 residues. Germline V gene data show CDR1 as SGHKS and CDR2 as YYEKEE (reference sequence). V gave up 0 bases and J gave up 1 base; unmatched junction bases: 4. The entire variable domain, with the rest obtained from reference TRBV5-5 and TRBJ2-7, is as follows: DAGVTQSPTHLIKTRGQQVTLRCSPISGHKSVSWYQQVLGQGPQFIFQYYEKEERGRGNFPDRFSARQFPNYSSELNVNALLLGDSALYLCASSLGGGASYEQYFGPGTRLTVT.

This clonotype was seen repeatedly, ten times or more. The chain uses TRBV25-1 and TRBJ1-2; D perhaps matches TRBD1 (6 bases). The CDR3 sequence is 14 residues long. The germline V gene has CDR1 MGHDK and CDR2 SYGVNS. V shed 4 bases and J shed 3 bases, with 12 bases lying between them. The CDR3 protein is CASSGGGHYYGYTF. DNA of the CDR3: TGTGCCAGCAGTGGGGGGGGACACTACTATGGCTACACCTTC.

The J gene is TRBJ1-6, the V gene TRBV12-3 or TRBV12-4; D gene uncertain. CDR3 length equals 14 residues. The V end was cut by 3 bases, the J end by 5 bases, with 8 bases between. As DNA, the CDR3 is TGTGCCAGCAGTTTCCGGGATAATAATTCACCCCTCCACTTT. Protein: CASSFRDNNSPLHF.

This clonotype was counted a few times. The rearrangement uses TRBV6-2 or TRBV6-3 and TRBJ2-5; no clear D gene. The V end lost 6 bases, the J end lost 6 bases, and 11 bases lay between the germline ends. The CDR3 spans 12 residues. CDR1 is MNHEY, CDR2 SVGEGT, per germline. CDR3 coding DNA: TGTGCCAGCAGGTACCCCGAGCAGACCCAGTACTTC. Translation: CASRYPEQTQYF.

This clonotype was detected many times. The chain is built from TRBV20-1 and TRBJ2-7; D unresolved. V was cut by 6 bases and J by 2 bases, with 8 bases left in between. CDR1 and CDR2 (germline): DFQATT, SNEGSKA (reference sequence). This CDR3 is 11 amino acids long. DNA for the CDR3: TGCAGTGCAACCCCAACCTACGAGCAGTACTTC. Its translation is CSATPTYEQYF.

V and J are TRBV20-1 and TRBJ2-5, with D maybe TRBD1 (6 bases). The germline V gene encodes CDR1 DFQATT and CDR2 SNEGSKA (reference sequence). Trimming removed 6 bases at V and 2 bases at J, with 16 bases between. CDR3 size: 14 residues. CDR3 DNA: TGCAGTGCCTGGGGCAGGGGAAGGCAAGAGACCCAGTACTTC. It codes for CSAWGRGRQETQYF.

This clonotype was recorded at least ten times. The V gene is TRBV28, the J gene TRBJ2-7; 12 nucleotides agree with TRBD2. The CDR3 has 15 residues. Germline CDR1 and CDR2: MDHEN and SYDVKM. The J segment lost 5 bases and the V segment lost 6 bases, leaving 8 bases of the junction unmatched. This CDR3 is CASRTTSGRSHEQYF. The CDR3 DNA sequence: TGTGCCAGCAGAACAACTAGCGGGAGGTCCCACGAGCAGTACTTC.

The chain links TRBV5-1 to TRBJ2-7; 11 bases agree with TRBD2. The CDR3 consists of 16 residues. Germline-derived CDR1 and CDR2 are SGHRS and YFSETQ. The J segment lost 3 bases and the V segment lost 2 bases, leaving 7 bases of the junction unmatched. The CDR3 DNA reads TGCGCCAGCAGCTTACTAGCGGGAGTGATGATCTACGAGCAGTACTTC. Residues: CASSLLAGVMIYEQYF.